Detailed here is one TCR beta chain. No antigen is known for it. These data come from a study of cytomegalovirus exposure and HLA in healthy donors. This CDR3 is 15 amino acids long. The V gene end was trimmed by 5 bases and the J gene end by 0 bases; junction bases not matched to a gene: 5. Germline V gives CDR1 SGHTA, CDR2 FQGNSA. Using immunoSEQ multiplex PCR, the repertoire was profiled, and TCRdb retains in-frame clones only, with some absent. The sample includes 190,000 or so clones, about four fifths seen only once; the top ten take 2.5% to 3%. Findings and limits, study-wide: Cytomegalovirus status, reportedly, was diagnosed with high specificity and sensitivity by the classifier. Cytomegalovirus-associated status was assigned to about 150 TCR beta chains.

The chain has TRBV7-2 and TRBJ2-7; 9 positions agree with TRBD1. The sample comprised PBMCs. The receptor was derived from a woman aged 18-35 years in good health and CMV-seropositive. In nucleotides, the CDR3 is TGTGCCAGCAGCCTGGACAGGGGACTCTCCTACGAGCAGTACTTC. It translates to CASSLDRGLSYEQYF.